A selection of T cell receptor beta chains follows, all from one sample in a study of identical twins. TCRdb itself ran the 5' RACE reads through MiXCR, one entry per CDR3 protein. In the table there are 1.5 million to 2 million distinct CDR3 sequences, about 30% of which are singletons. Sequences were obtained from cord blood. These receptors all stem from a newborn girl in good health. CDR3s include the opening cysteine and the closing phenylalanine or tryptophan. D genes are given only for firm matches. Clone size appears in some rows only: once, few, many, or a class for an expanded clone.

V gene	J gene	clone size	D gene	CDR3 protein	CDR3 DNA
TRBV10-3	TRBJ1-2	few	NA	CAISGVRGSYGYTF	TGTGCCATCAGTGGCGTCAGGGGTAGCTATGGCTACACCTTC
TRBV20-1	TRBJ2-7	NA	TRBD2	CSAPGLAGRSYNEQYF	TGCAGTGCCCCGGGACTAGCGGGAAGATCCTACAATGAGCAGTACTTC
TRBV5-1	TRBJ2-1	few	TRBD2	CASSLGSGRYNEQFF	TGCGCCAGCAGCTTGGGTAGCGGGAGATACAATGAGCAGTTCTTC
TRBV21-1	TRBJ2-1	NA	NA	CASSKRTGGYNEQFF	TGTGCCAGCAGCAAAAGGACAGGGGGCTACAATGAGCAGTTCTTC
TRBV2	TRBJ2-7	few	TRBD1	CASSVPPNLDRGSYEQYF	TGTGCCAGCAGTGTTCCTCCTAATTTGGACAGGGGATCCTACGAGCAGTACTTC
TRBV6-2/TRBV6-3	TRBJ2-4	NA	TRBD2	CASSPAGAFLAKNIQYF	TGTGCCAGCAGCCCAGCGGGGGCCTTTCTAGCCAAAAACATTCAGTACTTC
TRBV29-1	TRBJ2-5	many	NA	CSVAPLQETQYF	TGCAGCGTTGCCCCCCTGCAAGAGACCCAGTACTTC
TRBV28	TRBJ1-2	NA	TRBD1	CASSLFVAGQGCGYTF	TGTGCCAGCAGTTTATTTGTAGCGGGACAGGGCTGTGGCTACACCTTC
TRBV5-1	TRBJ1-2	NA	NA	CASSLTGIRGYTF	TGCGCCAGCAGCTTGACAGGGATTCGTGGCTACACCTTC
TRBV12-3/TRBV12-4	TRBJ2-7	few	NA	CASGTQVNYEQYF	TGTGCCAGCGGCACACAGGTTAACTACGAGCAGTACTTC
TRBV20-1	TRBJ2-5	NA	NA	CSARTVRETQYF	TGCAGTGCTAGGACAGTCCGGGAGACCCAGTACTTC
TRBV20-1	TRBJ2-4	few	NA	CSARDPRTQGLRAKNIQYF	TGCAGTGCTAGAGATCCCCGCACCCAGGGGTTACGAGCCAAAAACATTCAGTACTTC
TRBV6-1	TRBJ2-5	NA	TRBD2	CASSSRTSGHNEQYF	TGTGCCAGCAGTTCGAGGACTAGCGGACACAATGAGCAGTACTTC
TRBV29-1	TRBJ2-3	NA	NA	CSVAPGPYSDTQYF	TGCAGCGTTGCGCCGGGCCCCTATTCAGATACGCAGTATTTT
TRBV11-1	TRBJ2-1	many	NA	CASSSDPSSYNEQFF	TGTGCCAGCAGCTCGGACCCGAGCTCCTACAATGAGCAGTTCTTC
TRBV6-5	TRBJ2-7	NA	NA	CASTLGQSSYNEQYF	TGTGCCAGCACCCTGGGCCAAAGCTCCTACAATGAGCAGTACTTC
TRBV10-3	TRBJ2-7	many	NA	CAISENYEQYF	TGTGCCATCAGTGAAAACTACGAGCAGTACTTC
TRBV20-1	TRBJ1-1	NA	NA	CSARDGRRHTEAFF	TGCAGTGCTAGAGATGGACGCAGACACACTGAAGCTTTCTTT
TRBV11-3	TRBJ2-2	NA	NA	CASSSAVGGRTGELFF	TGTGCCAGCAGCTCAGCGGTCGGGGGGCGGACCGGGGAGCTGTTTTTT
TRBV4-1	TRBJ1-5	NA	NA	CASSQDNGHHEPQHF	TGCGCCAGCAGCCAAGATAACGGGCACCATGAGCCCCAGCATTTT
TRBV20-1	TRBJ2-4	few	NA	CSAAGLGRDIQYF	TGCAGTGCTGCGGGTCTCGGCAGGGACATTCAGTACTTC
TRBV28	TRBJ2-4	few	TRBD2	CASSPQSSGRTKNIQYF	TGTGCCAGCAGTCCCCAATCTAGCGGGAGGACCAAAAACATTCAGTACTTC
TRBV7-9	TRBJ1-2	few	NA	CASSLVGTTNYGYTF	TGTGCCAGCAGCTTAGTTGGGACAACTAACTATGGCTACACCTTC
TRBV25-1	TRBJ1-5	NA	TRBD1	CASSDRTGGDSNQPQHF	TGTGCCAGCAGTGACCGGACAGGGGGCGATAGCAATCAGCCCCAGCATTTT
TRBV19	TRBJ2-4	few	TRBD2	CASSTLMGLERNIQYF	TGTGCCAGTAGTACCCTCATGGGACTAGAGAGAAACATTCAGTACTTC
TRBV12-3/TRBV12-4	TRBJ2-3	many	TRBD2	CASSSSGGPDTQYF	TGTGCCAGCAGTTCTAGCGGGGGCCCCGATACGCAGTATTTT
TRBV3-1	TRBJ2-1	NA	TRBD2	CASSQDGGLDIGYNEQFF	TGTGCCAGCAGCCAAGATGGGGGACTAGACATAGGCTACAATGAGCAGTTCTTC
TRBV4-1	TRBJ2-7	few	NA	CASSQEEGGAYEQYF	TGCGCCAGCAGCCAAGAGGAGGGAGGCGCCTACGAGCAGTACTTC
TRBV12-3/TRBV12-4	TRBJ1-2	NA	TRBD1	CASSSPLDRGGDTF	TGTGCCAGCAGTTCCCCTCTGGACAGGGGAGGGGACACCTTC
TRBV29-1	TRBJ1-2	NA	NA	CSVEGGGSYGYTF	TGCAGCGTTGAAGGAGGGGGTAGCTATGGCTACACCTTC
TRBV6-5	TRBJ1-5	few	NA	CASRGGKGNQPQHF	TGTGCCAGCCGGGGGGGAAAGGGCAATCAGCCCCAGCATTTT
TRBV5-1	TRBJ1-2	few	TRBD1	CASSLIRGQGANGYTF	TGCGCCAGCAGCCTAATCCGAGGACAGGGGGCGAACGGCTACACCTTC
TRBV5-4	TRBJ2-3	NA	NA	CASSYPGTRGTDTQYF	TGTGCCAGCAGCTACCCCGGGACTCGGGGCACAGATACGCAGTATTTT
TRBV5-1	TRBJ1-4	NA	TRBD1	CASHTGGSEKLFF	TGCGCCAGTCACACAGGGGGAAGTGAAAAACTGTTTTTT
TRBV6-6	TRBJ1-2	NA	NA	CASRQQNPNYGYTF	TGTGCCAGCAGGCAGCAGAACCCTAACTATGGCTACACCTTC
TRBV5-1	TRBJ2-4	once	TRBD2	CASSLGSGGAQNIQYF	TGCGCCAGCAGCTTGGGTTCCGGGGGGGCCCAAAACATTCAGTACTTC
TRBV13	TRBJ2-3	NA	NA	CASSLAGFAVDTQYF	TGTGCCAGCAGCTTAGCGGGGTTTGCCGTTGATACGCAGTATTTT
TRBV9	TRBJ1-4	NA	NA	CASSRSGGRKLFF	TGTGCCAGCAGCAGATCCGGGGGGCGAAAACTGTTTTTT
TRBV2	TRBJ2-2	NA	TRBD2	CASSGGSGSLAGELFF	TGTGCCAGCAGTGGAGGTAGCGGGAGCCTGGCCGGGGAGCTGTTTTTT
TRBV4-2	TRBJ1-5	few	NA	CASSQDEANQPQHF	TGTGCCAGCAGCCAAGATGAGGCCAATCAGCCCCAGCATTTT
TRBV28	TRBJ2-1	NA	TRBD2	CASRRPGLAISYNEQLF	TGTGCCAGCAGACGCCCGGGACTAGCAATCTCCTACAATGAGCAGTTATTC